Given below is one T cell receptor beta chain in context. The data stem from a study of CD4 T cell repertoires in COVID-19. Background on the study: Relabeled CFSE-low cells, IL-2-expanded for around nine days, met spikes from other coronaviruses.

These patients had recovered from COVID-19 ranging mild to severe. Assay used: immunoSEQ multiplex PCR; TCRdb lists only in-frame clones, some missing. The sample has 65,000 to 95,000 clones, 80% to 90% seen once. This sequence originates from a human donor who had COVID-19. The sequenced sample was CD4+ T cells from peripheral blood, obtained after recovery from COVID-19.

The CDR3 DNA reads TGTGCCAGCAGTTCGGGGCTGACAGATACGCAGTATTTT. Its translation: CASSSGLTDTQYF. The chain is built from TRBV6-5 and TRBJ2-3; the D call may be TRBD1 or TRBD2 (5 bases each). The CDR3 runs to 13 residues. V was clipped by 4 bases and J by 3 bases, with 8 bases between them. Germline CDR1 and CDR2: MNHEY and SVGAGI.